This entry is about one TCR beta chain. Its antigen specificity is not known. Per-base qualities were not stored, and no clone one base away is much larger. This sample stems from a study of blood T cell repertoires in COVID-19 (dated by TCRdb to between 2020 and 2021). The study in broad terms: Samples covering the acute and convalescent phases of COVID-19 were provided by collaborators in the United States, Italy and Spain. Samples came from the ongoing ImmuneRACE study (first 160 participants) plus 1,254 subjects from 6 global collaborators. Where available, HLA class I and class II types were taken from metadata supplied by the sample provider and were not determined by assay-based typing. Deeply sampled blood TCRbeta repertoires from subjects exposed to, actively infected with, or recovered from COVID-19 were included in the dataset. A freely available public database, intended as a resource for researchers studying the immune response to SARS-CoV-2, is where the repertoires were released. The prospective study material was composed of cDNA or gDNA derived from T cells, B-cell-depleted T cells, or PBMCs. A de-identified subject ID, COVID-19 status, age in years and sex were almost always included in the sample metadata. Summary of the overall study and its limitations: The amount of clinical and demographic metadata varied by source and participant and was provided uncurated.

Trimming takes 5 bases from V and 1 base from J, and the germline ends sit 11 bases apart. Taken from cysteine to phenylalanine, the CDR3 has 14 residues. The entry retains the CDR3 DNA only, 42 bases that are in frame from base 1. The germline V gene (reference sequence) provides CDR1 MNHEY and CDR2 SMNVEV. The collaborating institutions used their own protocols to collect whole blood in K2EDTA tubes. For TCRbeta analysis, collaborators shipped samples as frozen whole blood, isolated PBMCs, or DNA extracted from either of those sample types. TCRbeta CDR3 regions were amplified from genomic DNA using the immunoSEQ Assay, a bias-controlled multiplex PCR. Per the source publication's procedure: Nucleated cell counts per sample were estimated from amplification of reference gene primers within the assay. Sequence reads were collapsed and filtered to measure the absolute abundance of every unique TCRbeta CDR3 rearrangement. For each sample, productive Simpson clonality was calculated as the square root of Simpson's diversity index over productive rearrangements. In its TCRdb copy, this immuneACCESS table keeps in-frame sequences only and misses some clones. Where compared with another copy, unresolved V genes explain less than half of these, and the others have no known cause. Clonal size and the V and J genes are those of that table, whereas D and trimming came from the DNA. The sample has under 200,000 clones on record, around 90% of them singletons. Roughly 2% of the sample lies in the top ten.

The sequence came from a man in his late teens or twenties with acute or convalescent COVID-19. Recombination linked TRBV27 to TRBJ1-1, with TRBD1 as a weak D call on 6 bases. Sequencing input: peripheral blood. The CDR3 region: CASSTTGGNTEAFF. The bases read TGTGCCAGCAGTACGACAGGCGGGAACACTGAAGCTTTCTTT.